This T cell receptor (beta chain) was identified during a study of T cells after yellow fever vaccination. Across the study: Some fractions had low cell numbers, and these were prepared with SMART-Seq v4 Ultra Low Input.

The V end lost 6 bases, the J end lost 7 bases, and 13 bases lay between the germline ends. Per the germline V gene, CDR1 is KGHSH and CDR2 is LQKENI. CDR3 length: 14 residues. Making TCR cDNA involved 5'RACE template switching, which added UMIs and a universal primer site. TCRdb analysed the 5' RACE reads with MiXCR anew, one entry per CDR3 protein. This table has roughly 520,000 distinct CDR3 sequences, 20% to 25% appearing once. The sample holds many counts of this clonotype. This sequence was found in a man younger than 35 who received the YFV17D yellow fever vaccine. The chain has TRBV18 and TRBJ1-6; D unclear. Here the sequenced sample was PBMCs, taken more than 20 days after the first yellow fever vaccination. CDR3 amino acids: CASSSASTNSPLHF. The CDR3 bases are TGTGCCAGCTCGAGTGCGTCTACCAATTCACCCCTCCACTTT.